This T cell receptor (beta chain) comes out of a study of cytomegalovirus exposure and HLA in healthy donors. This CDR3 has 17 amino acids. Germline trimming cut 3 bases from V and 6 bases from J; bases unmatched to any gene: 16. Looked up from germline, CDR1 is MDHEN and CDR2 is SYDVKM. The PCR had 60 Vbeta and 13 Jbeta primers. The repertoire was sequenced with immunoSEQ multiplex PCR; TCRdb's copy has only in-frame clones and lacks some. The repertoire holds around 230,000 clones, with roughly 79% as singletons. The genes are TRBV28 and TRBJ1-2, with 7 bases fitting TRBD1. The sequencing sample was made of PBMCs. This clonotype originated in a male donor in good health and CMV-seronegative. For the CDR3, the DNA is TGTGCCAGCAGTTTCGGTGCCGAAGGGGGCCAGTGGAATGGCTACACCTTC. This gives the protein CASSFGAEGGQWNGYTF.